A selection of T cell receptor beta chains follows, all from one sample in a study of T cell responses to AZD1222 COVID-19 vaccine. Assay used: immunoSEQ multiplex PCR; TCRdb lists only in-frame clones, some missing. In the table there are about 120,000 clones, about 90% of which are singletons. Source: peripheral blood, taken on day 0 of AZD1222 vaccination. The receptor source for this set is an adult in good health. The CDR3 runs from the conserved cysteine through the conserved F or W. The order of the fields is D gene, V gene, J gene, clone size, CDR3 protein, CDR3 DNA. D genes are given only for firm matches. The size of a clone is reported for some rows only, either as once, few or many, or as a class for expanded clones.

>NA|TRBV23-1|TRBJ2-4|NA
CASSREQDSALAKNIQYF
TGCGCCAGCAGTCGAGAACAGGATTCCGCTCTAGCCAAAAACATTCAGTACTTC
>NA|TRBV7-2|TRBJ1-1|NA
CASRLDGLREAFF
TGTGCCAGCAGGCTGGACGGCTTAAGAGAAGCTTTCTTT
>TRBD2|TRBV6-2/TRBV6-3|TRBJ2-5|NA
CASSLAGVPETQYF
TGTGCCAGCAGTCTAGCGGGGGTGCCAGAGACCCAGTACTTC
>NA|TRBV30|TRBJ1-5|NA
CAWSQTDYQPQHF
TGTGCCTGGAGCCAGACAGATTATCAGCCCCAGCATTTT
>NA|TRBV18|TRBJ2-7|once
CASSPPGGGRSYEQYF
TGTGCCAGCTCACCACCGGGTGGCGGGCGATCCTACGAGCAGTACTTC
>NA|TRBV4-2|TRBJ1-1|NA
CASSQDGTLSAGTEAFF
TGTGCCAGCAGCCAAGATGGGACCCTTTCGGCTGGCACTGAAGCTTTCTTT
>TRBD1|TRBV19|TRBJ2-1|NA
CASSWDSYNEQFF
TGTGCCAGTAGTTGGGACAGCTACAATGAGCAGTTCTTC
>NA|TRBV7-9|TRBJ1-2|NA
CASSFDSYGYTF
TGTGCCAGCAGCTTCGATAGCTATGGCTACACCTTC
>NA|TRBV7-9|TRBJ1-1|NA
CASSRGSEAFF
TGTGCCAGCAGCCGTGGCAGTGAAGCTTTCTTT
>TRBD1|TRBV11-2|TRBJ1-6|once
CASSPRTGVDNSPLHF
TGTGCCAGCAGCCCCCGGACAGGGGTCGATAATTCACCCCTCCACTTT